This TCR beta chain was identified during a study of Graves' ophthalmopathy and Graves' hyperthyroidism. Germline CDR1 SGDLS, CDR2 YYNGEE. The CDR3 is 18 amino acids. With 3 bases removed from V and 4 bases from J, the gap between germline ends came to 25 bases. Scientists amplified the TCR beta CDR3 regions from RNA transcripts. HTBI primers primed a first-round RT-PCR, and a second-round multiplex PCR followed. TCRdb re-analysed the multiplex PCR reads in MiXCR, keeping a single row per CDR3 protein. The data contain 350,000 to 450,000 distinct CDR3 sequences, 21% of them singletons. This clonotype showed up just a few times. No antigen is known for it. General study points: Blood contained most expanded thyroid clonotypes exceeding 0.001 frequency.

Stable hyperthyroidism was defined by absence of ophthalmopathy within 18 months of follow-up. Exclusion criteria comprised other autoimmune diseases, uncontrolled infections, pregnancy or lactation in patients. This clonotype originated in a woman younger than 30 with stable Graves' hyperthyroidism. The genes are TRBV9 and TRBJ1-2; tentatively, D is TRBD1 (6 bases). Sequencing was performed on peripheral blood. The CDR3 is CASSAGGSEGGSLYGYTF. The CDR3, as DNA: TGTGCCAGCAGCGCTGGGGGCTCTGAGGGAGGTTCTCTCTATGGCTACACCTTC.